Presented here are 22 T cell receptor beta chains from one specimen sequenced in a study of CD8 T cells in ankylosing spondylitis. TCRdb independently ran MiXCR on the 5' RACE reads; one entry per CDR3 protein. This sample yields about 750,000 distinct CDR3 sequences, of which around 20% are seen a single time; under 20% belongs to the top ten. Notes on the study in general: Made up of under 10 highly homologous variants, a TCR beta motif appeared characteristic of ankylosing spondylitis blood.

For these TCRs, the target antigens are not known. Sequenced material: blood, either unsorted or a sorted T cell fraction (not recorded which). Source of these receptors: a male donor with ankylosing spondylitis.

The chain recombines TRBV24-1 with TRBJ2-5; D remains ambiguous. The ends were cut back, 6 bases at V and 5 bases at J, with 9 bases in the middle. The germline gives CDR1 KGHDR, CDR2 SFDVKD. This CDR3 has 12 residues. The CDR3 DNA follows: TGTGCCACCAGTTCCCGTAGCGAGACCCAGTACTTC. Its protein is CATSSRSETQYF.

This clonotype came up a few times. DNA for the CDR3: TGTGCCAGCGTTCGGGGGGGCCAAGAGACCCAGTACTTC. It specifies CASVRGGQETQYF. The chain has TRBV12-3 or TRBV12-4 and TRBJ2-5, with TRBD2 matching 8 bases. The ends lost 8 bases at V and 1 base at J; junction bases unmatched: 3. The CDR3 extends over 13 amino acids.

This clonotype showed up many times. The genes are TRBV12-3 or TRBV12-4 and TRBJ2-1, with 9 bases identical to TRBD2. V lost 6 bases and J lost 5; bases outside the gene matches: 5. CDR3 length equals 14 residues. The CDR3 DNA reads as TGTGCCAGCAGGATCTCTAGCGGGAACAATGAGCAGTTCTTC. As protein: CASRISSGNNEQFF.

This clonotype was found a few times. The chain uses TRBV2 and TRBJ2-1; 12 bases match TRBD2. The V gene's germline CDR1 is SNHLY and CDR2 FYNNEI. The J segment lost 8 bases and the V segment lost 5 bases, leaving 4 bases of the junction unmatched. The CDR3 totals 14 residues. DNA for the CDR3: TGTGCCAGCAGTCTAGCGGGGGGGCAATATGAGCAGTTCTTC. Amino acids: CASSLAGGQYEQFF.

This chain uses TRBV6-1 with TRBJ2-6; TRBD1 aligns across 12 bases. With V trimmed by 8 bases and J by 0 bases, 5 bases remained unmatched. Germline CDR1 reads MNHNS; CDR2 reads SASEGT. There are 17 residues in the CDR3. The CDR3 reads CASLGQGAYSGANVLTF. The CDR3 region has the DNA TGTGCCAGCCTGGGACAGGGGGCCTACTCTGGGGCCAACGTCCTGACTTTC.

This clonotype has a handful of counts. The rearrangement uses TRBV12-3 or TRBV12-4 and TRBJ1-2, with D perhaps matching TRBD1 (5 bases). Trimming stripped 3 bases from V and 8 bases from J, with 16 bases between. This CDR3 region has 14 residues. In nucleotides, the CDR3 is TGTGCCAGCAGTTTGGGGCAGGGTCGATTCGGCTACACCTTC. It is translated as CASSLGQGRFGYTF.

V gene TRBV20-1 combines with J gene TRBJ2-7; D remains ambiguous. V lost 1 base and J 1 base, leaving 5 bases between the germline ends. This CDR3 region has 12 residues. Germline CDR1 DFQATT, CDR2 SNEGSKA (reference sequence). The chain's CDR3 is CSARALSYEQYF. The CDR3 DNA reads TGCAGTGCTAGAGCACTATCCTACGAGCAGTACTTC.

This clonotype was seen more than once but under ten times. The V call is TRBV12-3 or TRBV12-4, the J call TRBJ1-2; 7 bases are a match to TRBD1. V lost 6 bases, J lost 0 bases, and 7 bases stayed unmatched. The CDR3 has 15 amino acids. CDR3 sequence (DNA): TGTGCCAGCAGACCACCGGGACAGCCTAACTATGGCTACACCTTC. Its translation is CASRPPGQPNYGYTF.

This clonotype was counted a few times. The rearrangement joins TRBV27 to TRBJ2-7, with a weak D call TRBD2 (5 bases). From germline, CDR1 is MNHEY and CDR2 SMNVEV (reference sequence). This CDR3 contains 15 residues. V lost 3 bases and J lost 0, with 12 bases in between. The CDR3 sequence: CASSLEALSSYEQYF. The CDR3, as DNA: TGTGCCAGCAGTTTGGAGGCCTTAAGCTCCTACGAGCAGTACTTC.

J is TRBJ2-5 and V is TRBV27; 7 nucleotides align to TRBD1. This CDR3 region has 14 residues. Germline values: CDR1 MNHEY, CDR2 SMNVEV (reference sequence). The junction had 3 bases not matched to a gene; V was cut back by 0 bases and J by 5 bases. The CDR3 coding sequence is TGTGCCAGCAGTTTATCGGGGACAGTGGAGACCCAGTACTTC. Residues: CASSLSGTVETQYF.

The rearrangement joins TRBV5-1 to TRBJ2-2, with 13 nucleotides matching TRBD2. CDR1 and CDR2 from the germline V gene are SGHRS and YFSETQ. CDR3 length: 16 residues. With V trimmed by 4 bases and J by 5 bases, 5 bases remained unmatched. Here the CDR3 DNA reads TGCGCCAGCAGCCCACTAGCGGGAGGGCCTACCGGGGAGCTGTTTTTT. Its protein product is CASSPLAGGPTGELFF.

This clonotype was recorded many times. The chain links TRBV12-3 or TRBV12-4 to TRBJ1-1; no firm D call. V dropped 6 bases and J dropped 7 bases, with 12 bases sitting between them. CDR3 size: 12 residues. The CDR3 DNA reads TGTGCCAGCAGCCAACGGGTCGGTGAAGCTTTCTTT. This gives the protein CASSQRVGEAFF.

This clonotype was seen only a few times. The rearrangement uses TRBV21-1 and TRBJ1-2; the table's D call, TRBD1, was not checked against the DNA. TRBV21-1 is recorded as a pseudogene. CDR3 size: 14 residues. The CDR3 sequence: CASRTGTPGYGYTF. The CDR3 DNA is TGTGCCAGCAGAACAGGGACCCCTGGCTATGGCTACACCTTC.

The table lists this clonotype with a few counts. The V and J genes are TRBV15 and TRBJ1-2; D unresolved. CDR3 size: 12 residues. Germline-derived CDR1 and CDR2 are LNHNV and YYDKDF (reference sequence). The ends were cut back, 5 bases at V and 5 bases at J, with 9 bases in the middle. The CDR3 coding sequence is TGTGCCACCAGCGGGGTTGGTTATGGCTACACCTTC. It is translated as CATSGVGYGYTF.

The genes are TRBV11-3 and TRBJ2-5; D is perhaps TRBD1 (5 bases). V was trimmed by 6 bases and J by 6 bases, leaving 14 bases between them. CDR3 size: 13 residues. In germline, CDR1 is SGHNT, CDR2 YENEEA. The CDR3, as DNA: TGTGCCAGCAGTTCCCAGGGTGGGCAGACCCAGTACTTC. This gives the protein CASSSQGGQTQYF.

Ten or more counts support this clonotype. The CDR3 DNA reads TGTGCCACCAGCAGGGCCGGGGTGGGACAGGGAAGAACTGAAGCTTTCTTT. It encodes CATSRAGVGQGRTEAFF. The V call is TRBV15, the J call TRBJ1-1; 9 positions agree with TRBD1. The CDR3 consists of 17 residues. V lost 3 bases and J lost 5; bases outside the gene matches: 13. Germline values: CDR1 LNHNV, CDR2 YYDKDF (reference sequence).

This clonotype was recorded a few times. The V call is TRBV9, the J call TRBJ1-4, with D possibly matching TRBD1 (6 bases). V was trimmed by 0 bases and J by 6 bases, leaving 12 bases between them. CDR3 length: 15 residues. Germline assignment: CDR1 SGDLS and CDR2 YYNGEE. This CDR3 is CASSVVGDTYEKLFF. Written as DNA, the CDR3 is TGTGCCAGCAGCGTAGTGGGGGACACCTATGAAAAACTGTTTTTT.

This clonotype has only one observation. This may arise from a read error, as a much more abundant clone is one base away. J is TRBJ2-1 and V is TRBV7-9; no firm D call. CDR3 length equals 15 residues. Per the germline V gene, CDR1 is SEHNR and CDR2 is FQNEAQ (reference sequence). The V end lost 9 bases, the J end lost 0 bases, and 15 bases lay between the germline ends. CDR3 residues: CARSPRASSYNEQFF. In nucleotides, the CDR3 is TGTGCCAGAAGCCCCCGGGCAAGCTCCTACAATGAGCAGTTCTTC.

This clonotype was seen more than once but under ten times. The chain is built from TRBV4-1 and TRBJ1-3; maybe TRBD1 (5 bases). Germline V gene lookup returns CDR1 MGHRA and CDR2 YSYEKL. The CDR3 totals 15 residues. V dropped 5 bases and J dropped 1 base, with 12 bases sitting between them. In DNA, the CDR3 is TGCGCCAGCAGCATGCACAGGAGTTCTGGAAACACCATATATTTT. This codes for CASSMHRSSGNTIYF.

The chain couples TRBV5-1 to TRBJ2-7; TRBD2 might be the D (6 bases). The CDR3 contains 16 residues. From germline, CDR1 is SGHRS and CDR2 YFSETQ. Deletions cut 1 base from V and 4 bases from J, with 18 bases between. The CDR3 sequence: CASSLFLAREAYEQYF. In nucleotides, the CDR3 is TGCGCCAGCAGCTTGTTTCTGGCCAGGGAGGCGTACGAGCAGTACTTC.

A few counts support this clonotype. The chain has TRBV5-6 and TRBJ2-3; TRBD1 matches 7 bases. The length of the CDR3 is 15 residues. CDR1 and CDR2 from the germline V gene are SGHDT and YYEEEE. The V segment lost 0 bases and the J segment 5 bases; nucleotides outside the gene matches: 6. The DNA of the CDR3 is TGTGCCAGCAGCTTGGTAGGGGGCATACGAGATACGCAGTATTTT. Encoded protein: CASSLVGGIRDTQYF.

This chain uses TRBV6-1 with TRBJ2-7, with TRBD2 identical over 12 bases. The trim removed 4 bases at V and 1 base at J, leaving 2 bases unmatched. Germline lookup yields CDR1 MNHNS and CDR2 SASEGT. CDR3 size: 15 residues. The chain's CDR3 is CASSAGLAGSYEQYF. The CDR3 DNA follows: TGTGCCAGCAGTGCGGGACTAGCGGGTTCCTACGAGCAGTACTTC.